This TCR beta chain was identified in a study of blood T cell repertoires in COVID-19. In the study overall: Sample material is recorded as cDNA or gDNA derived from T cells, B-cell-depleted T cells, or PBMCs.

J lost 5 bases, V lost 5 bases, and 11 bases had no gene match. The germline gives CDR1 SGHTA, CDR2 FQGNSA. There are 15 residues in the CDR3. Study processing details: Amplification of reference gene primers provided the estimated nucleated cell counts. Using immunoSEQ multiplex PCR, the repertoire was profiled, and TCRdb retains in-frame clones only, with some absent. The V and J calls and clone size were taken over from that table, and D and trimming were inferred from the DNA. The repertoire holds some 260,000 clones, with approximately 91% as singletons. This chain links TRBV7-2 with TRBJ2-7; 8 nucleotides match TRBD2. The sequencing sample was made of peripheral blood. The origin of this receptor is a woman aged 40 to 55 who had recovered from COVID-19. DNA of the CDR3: TGTGCCAGCAGCCCCGGGGGGGGAGTAAGCAACGAGCAGTACTTC. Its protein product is CASSPGGGVSNEQYF.